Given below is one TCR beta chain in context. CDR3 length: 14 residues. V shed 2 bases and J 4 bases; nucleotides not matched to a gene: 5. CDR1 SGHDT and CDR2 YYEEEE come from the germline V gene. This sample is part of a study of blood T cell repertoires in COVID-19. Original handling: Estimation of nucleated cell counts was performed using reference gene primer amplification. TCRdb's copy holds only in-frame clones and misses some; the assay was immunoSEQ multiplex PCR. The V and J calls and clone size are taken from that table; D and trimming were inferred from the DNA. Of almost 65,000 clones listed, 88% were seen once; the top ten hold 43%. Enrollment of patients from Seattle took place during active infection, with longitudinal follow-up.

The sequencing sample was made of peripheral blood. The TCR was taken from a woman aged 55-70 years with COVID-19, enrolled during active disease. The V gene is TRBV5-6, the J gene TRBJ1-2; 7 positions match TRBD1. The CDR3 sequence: CASSFPGQLYGYTF. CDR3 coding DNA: TGTGCCAGCAGCTTTCCGGGACAGCTCTATGGCTACACCTTC.